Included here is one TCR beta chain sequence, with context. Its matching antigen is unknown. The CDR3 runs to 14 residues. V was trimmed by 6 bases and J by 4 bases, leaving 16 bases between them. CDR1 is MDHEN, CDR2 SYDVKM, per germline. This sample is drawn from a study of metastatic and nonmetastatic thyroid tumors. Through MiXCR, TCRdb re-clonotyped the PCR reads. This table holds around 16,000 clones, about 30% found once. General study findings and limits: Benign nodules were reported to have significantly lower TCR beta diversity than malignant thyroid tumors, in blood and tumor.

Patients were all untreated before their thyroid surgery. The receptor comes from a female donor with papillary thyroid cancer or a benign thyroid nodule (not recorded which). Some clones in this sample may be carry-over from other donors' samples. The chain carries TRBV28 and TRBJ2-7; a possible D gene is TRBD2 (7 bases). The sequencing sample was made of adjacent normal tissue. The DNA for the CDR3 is TGTGCCAGCAGCCGCCTAGGGGGGGAGTACGAGCAGTACTTC. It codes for CASSRLGGEYEQYF.